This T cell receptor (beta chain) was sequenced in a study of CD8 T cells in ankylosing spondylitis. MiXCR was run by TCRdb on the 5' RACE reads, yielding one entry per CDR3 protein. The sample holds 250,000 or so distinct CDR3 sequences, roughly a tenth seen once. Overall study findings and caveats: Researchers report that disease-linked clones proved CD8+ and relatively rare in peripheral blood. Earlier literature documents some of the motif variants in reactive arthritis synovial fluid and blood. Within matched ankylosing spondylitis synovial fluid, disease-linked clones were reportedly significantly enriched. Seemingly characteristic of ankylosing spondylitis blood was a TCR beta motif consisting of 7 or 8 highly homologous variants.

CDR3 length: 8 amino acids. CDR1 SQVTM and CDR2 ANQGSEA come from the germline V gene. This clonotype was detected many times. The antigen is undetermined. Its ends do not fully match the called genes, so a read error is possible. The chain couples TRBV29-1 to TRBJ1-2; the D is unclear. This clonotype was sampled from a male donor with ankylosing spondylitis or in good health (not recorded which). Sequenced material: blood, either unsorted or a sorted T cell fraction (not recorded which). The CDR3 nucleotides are TGCAGCGTCGAAGGCTACACCTTC. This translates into CSVEGYTF. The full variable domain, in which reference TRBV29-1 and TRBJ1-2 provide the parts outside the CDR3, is SAVISQKPSRDICQRGTSLTIQCQVDSQVTMMFWYRQQPGQSLTLIATANQGSEATYESGFVIDKFPISRPNLTFSTLTVSNMSPEDSSIYLCSVEGYTFGSGTRLTVV.